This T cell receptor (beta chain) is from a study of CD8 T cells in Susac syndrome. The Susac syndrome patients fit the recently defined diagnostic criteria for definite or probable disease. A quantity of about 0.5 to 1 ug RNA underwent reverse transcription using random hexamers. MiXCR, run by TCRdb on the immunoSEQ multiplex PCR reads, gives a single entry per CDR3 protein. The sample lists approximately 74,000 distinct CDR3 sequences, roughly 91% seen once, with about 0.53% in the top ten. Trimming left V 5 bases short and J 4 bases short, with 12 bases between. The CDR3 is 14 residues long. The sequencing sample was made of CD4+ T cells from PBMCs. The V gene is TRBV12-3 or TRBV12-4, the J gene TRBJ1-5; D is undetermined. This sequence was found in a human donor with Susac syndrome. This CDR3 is CASSPGGSNQPQHF. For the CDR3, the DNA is TGTGCCAGCAGTCCAGGAGGCTCGAATCAGCCCCAGCATTTT.